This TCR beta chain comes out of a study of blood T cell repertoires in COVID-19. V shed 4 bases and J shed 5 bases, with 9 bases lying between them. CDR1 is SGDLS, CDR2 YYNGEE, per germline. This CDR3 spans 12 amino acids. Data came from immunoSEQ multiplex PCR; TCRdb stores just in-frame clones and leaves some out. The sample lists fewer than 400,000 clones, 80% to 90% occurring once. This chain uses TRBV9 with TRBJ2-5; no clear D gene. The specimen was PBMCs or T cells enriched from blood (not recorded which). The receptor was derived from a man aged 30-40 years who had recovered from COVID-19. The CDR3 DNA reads TGTGCCAGCAGCAAGTTCGGGGAGACCCAGTACTTC. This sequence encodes CASSKFGETQYF.